Described below is a single T cell receptor beta chain sequence and its context. Its antigen is unidentified. The V end was cut by 0 bases, the J end by 7 bases, with 13 bases between. Germline assignment: CDR1 MGHRA and CDR2 YSYEKL. The CDR3 extends over 15 amino acids. These data originate in a study of CD8 T cells in ankylosing spondylitis. Whole-study findings and limits: Disease-associated clones were reportedly significantly overrepresented in matched ankylosing spondylitis synovial fluid.

In making TCR beta libraries, quantitative 5'-RACE with molecular barcodes was used. TCRdb reanalysed the 5' RACE reads using MiXCR and keeps one entry per CDR3 protein. The sample records about 160,000 distinct CDR3 sequences, roughly 10% being singletons. This chain links TRBV4-1 with TRBJ2-1; D unclear. The specimen was blood, either unsorted or a sorted T cell fraction (not recorded which). The TCR originated in a female donor with ankylosing spondylitis or in good health (not recorded which). The CDR3 spells CASSQEPLNGNEQFF. The DNA for the CDR3 is TGCGCCAGCAGCCAAGAGCCATTAAATGGGAATGAGCAGTTCTTC.